The source of this T cell receptor (beta chain) is a study of beta chain features in type 1 diabetes. In this sample, this clone turned up a few times. The germline V and J ends were trimmed by 4 bases and 4 bases, with 16 bases remaining between them. This CDR3 contains 15 residues. Germline values: CDR1 LGHNA, CDR2 YSLEER. Every donor provided one heparinised blood draw, which averaged approximately 120 mL. Expressed TCRB transcripts were sequenced because the entire RNA isolate underwent reverse transcription. Sequencing was performed with immunoSEQ multiplex PCR; in TCRdb, only in-frame clones are kept and a portion is missing. The sample consists of 150,000 to 200,000 clones, 9% to 10% of them appearing once.

This TCR derives from a young woman in good health. Sequences were obtained from central memory CD4+ T cells from blood. This chain links TRBV4-3 with TRBJ2-5; D uncertain. This chain's CDR3 is CASSPEESPRETQYF. CDR3 sequence (DNA): TGCGCCAGCAGCCCAGAAGAGAGTCCCCGAGAGACCCAGTACTTC.